This T cell receptor (beta chain) was documented in a study of blood T cell repertoires in COVID-19. Study overall: Sample material is recorded as cDNA or gDNA derived from T cells, B-cell-depleted T cells, or PBMCs.

Original processing methods: Reference gene primer amplification in the assay estimated nucleated cell counts. Libraries were prepared by immunoSEQ multiplex PCR; TCRdb keeps only in-frame clonotypes and omits some of them. That table supplies the V and J calls and clone size; D and trimming were determined from the DNA. The table has 180,000 or so clones, about nine tenths seen once; the top ten hold about 7%. Trimming pared 4 bases from V and 8 bases from J, leaving 20 bases between. CDR1 is MNHEY and CDR2 is SMNVEV in the germline V gene (reference sequence). CDR3 length: 15 residues. The sample was peripheral blood. This TCR was recovered from a man aged 35 to 55 with acute or convalescent COVID-19. The chain joins TRBV27 to TRBJ1-2; possible D gene TRBD1, 5 bases. The CDR3 DNA reads as TGTGCCAGCAGTTCGGGGGGTACACTCTATTTGGGCTACACCTTC. Protein: CASSSGGTLYLGYTF.